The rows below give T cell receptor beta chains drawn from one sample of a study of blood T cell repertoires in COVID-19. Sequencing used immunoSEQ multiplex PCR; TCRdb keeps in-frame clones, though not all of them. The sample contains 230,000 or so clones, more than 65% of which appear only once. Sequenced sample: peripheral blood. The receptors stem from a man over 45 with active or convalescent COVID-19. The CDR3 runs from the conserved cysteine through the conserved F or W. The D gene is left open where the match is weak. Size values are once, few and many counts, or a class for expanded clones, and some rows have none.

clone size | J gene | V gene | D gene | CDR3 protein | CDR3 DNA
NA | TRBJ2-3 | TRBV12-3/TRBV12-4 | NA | CATQAGADTQYF | TGTGCCACCCAGGCAGGGGCAGATACGCAGTATTTT
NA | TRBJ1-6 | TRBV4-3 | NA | CASSQELRGGEPLHF | TGCGCCAGCAGCCAAGAGTTAAGGGGGGGCGAACCCCTCCACTTT
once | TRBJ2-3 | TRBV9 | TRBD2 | CASSVGLAGYTDTQYF | TGTGCCAGCAGCGTAGGACTAGCGGGGTACACAGATACGCAGTATTTT
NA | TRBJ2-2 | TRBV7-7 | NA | CASSPEATGELFF | TGTGCCAGCAGCCCGGAGGCCACCGGGGAGCTGTTTTTT
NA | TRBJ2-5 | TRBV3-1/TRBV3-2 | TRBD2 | CASSQLETGGQETQYF | TGTGCCAGCAGCCAACTCGAAACGGGGGGGCAAGAGACCCAGTACTTC
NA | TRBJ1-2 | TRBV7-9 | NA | CASSTGTYYGYTF | TGTGCCAGCAGCACGGGGACTTACTATGGCTACACCTTC
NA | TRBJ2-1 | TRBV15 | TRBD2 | CATSRDSGGAGHEQFF | TGTGCCACCAGCAGAGATTCGGGGGGAGCAGGGCATGAGCAGTTCTTC
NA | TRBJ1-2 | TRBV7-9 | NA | CASSLGQSPDYGYTF | TGTGCCAGCAGCTTGGGACAAAGCCCCGACTATGGCTACACCTTC
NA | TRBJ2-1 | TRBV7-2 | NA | CASSLYLVQSEQFF | TGTGCCAGCAGCTTATATCTAGTCCAAAGTGAGCAGTTCTTC
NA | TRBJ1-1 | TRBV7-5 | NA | CVRSYSGTKYTEAFF | TGTGTCAGAAGCTACTCCGGGACAAAATACACTGAAGCTTTCTTT
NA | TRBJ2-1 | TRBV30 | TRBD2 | CAWSLAGGQLDEQFF | TGTGCCTGGAGTTTAGCGGGGGGGCAACTCGATGAGCAGTTCTTC
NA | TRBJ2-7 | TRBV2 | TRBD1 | CASSAGQGIVYEQYF | TGTGCCAGCAGTGCCGGACAGGGAATAGTCTACGAGCAGTACTTC
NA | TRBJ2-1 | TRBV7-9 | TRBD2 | CASAGGAYNEQFF | TGTGCCAGCGCCGGGGGGGCATACAATGAGCAGTTCTTC
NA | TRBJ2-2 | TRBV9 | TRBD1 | CASSPRDRVGTGELFF | TGTGCCAGCAGCCCACGGGACAGGGTGGGCACCGGGGAGCTGTTTTTT
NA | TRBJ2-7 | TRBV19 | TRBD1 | CAVGGTGAYEQYF | TGTGCCGTTGGGGGGACAGGGGCCTACGAGCAGTACTTC
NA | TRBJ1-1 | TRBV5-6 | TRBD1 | CASSSDRGPGTEAFF | TGTGCCAGCAGCTCTGACAGGGGGCCCGGCACTGAAGCTTTCTTT
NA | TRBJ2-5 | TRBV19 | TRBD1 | CASRGTGVETQYF | TGTGCCAGTAGGGGGACAGGGGTAGAGACCCAGTACTTC
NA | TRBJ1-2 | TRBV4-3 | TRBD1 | CASSQEGTDYGYTF | TGCGCCAGCAGCCAAGAAGGGACAGACTATGGCTACACCTTC
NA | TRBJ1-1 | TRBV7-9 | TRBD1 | CASSVIPGQSTDTEAFF | TGTGCCAGCAGCGTGATCCCGGGACAGTCAACAGACACTGAAGCTTTCTTT
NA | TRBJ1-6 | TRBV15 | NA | CATSRMQADNSPLHF | TGTGCCACCAGCAGGATGCAGGCTGATAATTCACCCCTCCACTTT
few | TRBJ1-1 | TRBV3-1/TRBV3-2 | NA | CASSLAENTEAFF | TGTGCCAGCAGCCTGGCCGAGAACACTGAAGCTTTCTTT
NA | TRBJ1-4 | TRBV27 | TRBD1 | CASSASGTGYEKLFF | TGTGCCAGCAGTGCCTCCGGGACAGGTTATGAAAAACTGTTTTTT
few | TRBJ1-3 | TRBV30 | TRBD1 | CAWQQGTAGNTIYF | TGTGCCTGGCAACAGGGGACGGCTGGAAACACCATATATTTT
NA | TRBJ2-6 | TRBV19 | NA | CASSPGPGANVLTF | TGTGCCAGTAGTCCAGGGCCTGGGGCCAACGTCCTGACTTTC
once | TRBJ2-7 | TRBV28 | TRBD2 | CASSLIGLAGVDEQYF | TGTGCCAGCAGTTTAATAGGCCTAGCGGGAGTCGACGAGCAGTACTTC
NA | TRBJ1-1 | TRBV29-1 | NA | CSVGSRPGTEAFF | TGCAGCGTTGGATCGCGGCCGGGGACTGAAGCTTTCTTT
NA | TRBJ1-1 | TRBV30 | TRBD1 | CAWRRQGITEAFF | TGTGCCTGGAGGAGACAGGGGATCACTGAAGCTTTCTTT
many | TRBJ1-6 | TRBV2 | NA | CASSADSTNSPLHF | TGTGCCAGCAGCGCTGACAGTACTAATTCACCCCTCCACTTT
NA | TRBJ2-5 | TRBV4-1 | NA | CASSRTVGAGRQETQYF | TGCGCCAGCAGCCGTACGGTGGGGGCAGGAAGGCAAGAGACCCAGTACTTC
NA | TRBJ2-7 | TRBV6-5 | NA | CASTIYSDEQYF | TGTGCCAGCACCATTTATTCAGACGAGCAGTACTTC
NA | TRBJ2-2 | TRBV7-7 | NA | CASSLKLRGELFF | TGTGCCAGCAGCTTAAAGCTGAGGGGGGAGCTGTTTTTT
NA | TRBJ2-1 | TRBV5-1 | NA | CASGVLYNEQFF | TGCGCCAGCGGAGTACTGTACAATGAGCAGTTCTTC
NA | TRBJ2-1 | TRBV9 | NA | CASSERAYNEQFF | TGTGCCAGCAGCGAGCGAGCCTACAATGAGCAGTTCTTC
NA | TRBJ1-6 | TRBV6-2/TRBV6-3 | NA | CASSSTVEGSNSPLHF | TGTGCCAGCAGTAGCACCGTGGAGGGTAGTAATTCACCCCTCCACTTT
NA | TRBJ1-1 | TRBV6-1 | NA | CASSEQHMNTEAFF | TGTGCCAGCAGTGAACAACACATGAACACTGAAGCTTTCTTT
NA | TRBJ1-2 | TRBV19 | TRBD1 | CASSRDRERSGYTF | TGTGCCAGTAGTCGGGACAGGGAAAGGTCTGGCTACACCTTC
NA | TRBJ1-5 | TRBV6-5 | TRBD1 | CAGRGQGDSNQPQHF | TGTGCCGGTCGGGGACAGGGAGATAGCAATCAGCCCCAGCATTTT
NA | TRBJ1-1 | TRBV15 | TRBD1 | CATSRDTGATEAFF | TGTGCCACCAGCAGAGATACAGGGGCAACTGAAGCTTTCTTT
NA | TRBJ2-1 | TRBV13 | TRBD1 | CASSLSWDRGSEQFF | TGTGCCAGCAGCTTAAGCTGGGACAGGGGGAGTGAGCAGTTCTTC
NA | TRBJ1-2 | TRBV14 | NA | CASSHQDWGDGYTF | TGTGCCAGCAGCCACCAGGACTGGGGAGATGGCTACACCTTC
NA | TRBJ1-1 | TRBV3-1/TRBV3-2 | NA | CASSQTRGGKGENTEAFF | TGTGCCAGCAGCCAAACCCGAGGGGGTAAGGGCGAAAACACTGAAGCTTTCTTT
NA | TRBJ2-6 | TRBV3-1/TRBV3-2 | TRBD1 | CASSQDPTEAGGRSGANVLTF | TGTGCCAGCAGCCAAGATCCTACTGAGGCAGGGGGACGCTCTGGGGCCAACGTCCTGACTTTC
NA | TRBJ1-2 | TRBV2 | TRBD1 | CASSPQGAGGYTF | TGTGCCAGCAGTCCACAGGGGGCGGGTGGCTACACCTTC
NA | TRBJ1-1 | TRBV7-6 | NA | CASSLGGEAFF | TGTGCCAGCAGCTTGGGGGGTGAAGCTTTCTTT
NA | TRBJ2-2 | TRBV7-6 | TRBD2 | CASSFIAGGKIFTGELFF | TGTGCCAGCAGCTTCATAGCGGGGGGGAAAATCTTCACCGGGGAGCTGTTTTTT
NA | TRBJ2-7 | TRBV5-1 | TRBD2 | CASRPGGVYEQYF | TGCGCCAGCAGGCCGGGGGGAGTCTACGAGCAGTACTTC